This T cell receptor beta chain was recovered during a study of cytomegalovirus exposure and HLA in healthy donors. Donors showed nominal health when sampled, although they likely had unrecorded immune exposures. 13 Jbeta primers and 60 Vbeta primers were used for the PCR. The method was immunoSEQ multiplex PCR; TCRdb's version includes in-frame clones alone and lacks a portion of them. The table lists 90,000 to 110,000 clones, approximately 83% of them singletons, with 5.5% to 7% in the top ten. V shed 1 base, J shed 3 bases, and the junction held 5 bases outside the gene matches. CDR1 and CDR2 from the germline V gene are SGDLS and YYNGEE. The CDR3 totals 15 residues.

The clonotype originates from a man aged 18 to 29 in good health and CMV-seronegative. The material sequenced was PBMCs. The chain carries TRBV9 and TRBJ1-1, with 8 bases lining up with TRBD1. The CDR3 sequence is CASSVRMDRDTEAFF. The CDR3 bases are TGTGCCAGCAGCGTAAGAATGGACAGGGACACTGAAGCTTTCTTT.